The 8 T cell receptor beta chains below come from one sample, sequenced in a study of blood T cell repertoires in COVID-19. The protocol was immunoSEQ multiplex PCR, while the TCRdb copy is restricted to in-frame clones and leaves out a portion. The sample contains fewer than 250,000 clones, about 86% of which appear only once. The sequenced sample consisted of peripheral blood. The receptor set was obtained from a man aged 50-60 years with active or convalescent COVID-19.

The V call is TRBV19, the J call TRBJ1-5; D is perhaps TRBD1 (6 bases). This CDR3 has 15 residues. Per germline, CDR1 LNHDA and CDR2 SQIVND (reference sequence). V gave up 5 bases and J gave up 7 bases, with 18 bases separating them. CDR3 nucleotides: TGTGCCAGTAGTTCGTCAAGCAGGGGAAGCCAGCCCCAGCATTTT. It translates to CASSSSSRGSQPQHF.

The chain has TRBV16 and TRBJ1-5, with 7 bases fitting TRBD1. The CDR3 length is 16 residues. The V and J ends lost 0 bases and 0 bases, in that order; junction bases with no gene match: 2. The germline V gene has CDR1 KGHSY and CDR2 FQNENV. The CDR3: CASSQSGQTSNQPQHF. The CDR3, as DNA: TGTGCCAGCAGCCAATCGGGACAGACTAGCAATCAGCCCCAGCATTTT.

The chain employs TRBV30 and TRBJ1-2; 8 bases match TRBD1. The CDR3 is made up of 14 amino acids. Trimming removed 0 bases from V and 7 bases from J; junction bases left unmatched: 7. Looked up from germline, CDR1 is GTSNPN and CDR2 is SVGIG (reference sequence). CDR3 loop: CAWSVQGAFSGYTF. In DNA, the CDR3 is TGTGCCTGGAGTGTCCAGGGGGCGTTTTCTGGCTACACCTTC.

The chain uses TRBV10-3 and TRBJ1-1; TRBD1 might be the D (6 bases). The CDR3 sequence is 15 residues long. The V and J ends lost 3 bases and 7 bases respectively, with 18 bases between them. CDR1 ENHRY and CDR2 SYGVKD come from the germline V gene. CDR3 bases: TGTGCCATCAGTGACCCACTCGGACAGACTGATGAAGCTTTCTTT. Translation gives CAISDPLGQTDEAFF.

J is TRBJ2-1 and V is TRBV28; 9 bases map to TRBD2. Germline trimming cut 4 bases from V and 4 bases from J; bases unmatched to any gene: 5. The CDR3 has 15 residues. Germline-derived CDR1 and CDR2 are MDHEN and SYDVKM. CDR3 loop: CASSSPSGTYNEQFF. CDR3 nucleotide sequence: TGTGCCAGCAGTTCTCCTAGCGGGACTTACAATGAGCAGTTCTTC.

The V and J genes are TRBV7-8 and TRBJ1-2, with a weak D call TRBD1 (5 bases). V was trimmed by 0 bases and J by 0 bases, leaving 11 bases between them. Germline V CDR1 and CDR2: SGHVS, FQNEAQ. This CDR3 has 16 residues. The CDR3 coding sequence is TGTGCCAGCAGCTTAGCGGTCAGGGCAGCTAACTATGGCTACACCTTC. This sequence encodes CASSLAVRAANYGYTF.

The chain has TRBV6-1 and TRBJ2-7; weak D call: TRBD1 (5 bases). With 1 base removed from V and 0 bases from J, the gap between germline ends came to 10 bases. This CDR3 is 15 amino acids long. CDR1 and CDR2 from the germline V gene are MNHNS and SASEGT. This CDR3 is CASSEERGSSYEQYF. CDR3 nucleotides: TGTGCCAGCAGTGAAGAAAGGGGAAGCTCCTACGAGCAGTACTTC.

The V gene is TRBV7-9, the J gene TRBJ1-4, with D tentatively TRBD1 (5 bases). Trimming removed 6 bases from V and 5 bases from J, with 13 bases in between. The CDR3 consists of 14 residues. CDR1 is SEHNR, CDR2 FQNEAQ, per germline (reference sequence). CDR3 DNA sequence: TGTGCCAGCAGTCTTGGCGGGGCAAATGAAAAACTGTTTTTT. Its protein is CASSLGGANEKLFF.